Sequencing of this T cell receptor beta chain was carried out in a study of shared clonotypes between healthy human individuals. Study-wide findings and caveats: It was the non-shared clonotypes that had lower generation probabilities than clonotypes shared by all four donors.

For this clone: No antigen is known for it.

Produced via immunoSEQ multiplex PCR; TCRdb's table is partial and in-frame only. Here the sample spans roughly 2.4 million clones, around 95% being singletons. Participating donors were healthy, HIV-negative adults free of recent acute infections or vaccinations. The ends lost 2 bases at V and 7 bases at J; junction bases unmatched: 6. Germline V gives CDR1 MNHNY, CDR2 SVGAGI (reference sequence). The CDR3 runs to 15 residues. Sequencing used naive CD4+ T cells sorted from blood. Described subset: CD45RA+ positively selected. The sequence derives from a man between 18 and 29 years old in good health. This rearrangement joins TRBV6-6 to TRBJ2-1, with 9 bases fitting TRBD2. This CDR3 is CASSYAGGPENEQFF. Here the CDR3 DNA reads TGTGCCAGCAGTTACGCGGGGGGGCCGGAGAATGAGCAGTTCTTC.